This is a list of T cell receptor beta chains from one sample in a study of lymphopenia after photon versus proton radiotherapy. Sequencing used immunoSEQ multiplex PCR; TCRdb keeps in-frame clones, though not all of them. The sample contains 150,000 to 200,000 clones, around nine tenths of which appear only once. This material consisted of peripheral blood, taken from a patient treated with photon-based radiotherapy. These receptors were obtained from a man in his forties or fifties with gastric cancer. The CDR3 runs from the conserved cysteine through the conserved F or W. The order of the fields is D gene, clone size, V gene, J gene, CDR3 DNA, CDR3 protein. A D gene is named only where the DNA matches it firmly. Clone size, where shown, is once, few, many, or a class for clones that have expanded.

>-|-|TRBV19|TRBJ2-1
TGTGCCAGTAGCCAGTACAATGAGCAGTTCTTC
CASSQYNEQFF
>TRBD2|once|TRBV7-2|TRBJ2-1
TGTGCCAGCAGCGCCCAACTAGCGGGACGCAATGAGCAGTTCTTC
CASSAQLAGRNEQFF
>-|-|TRBV2|TRBJ2-3
TGTGCCAGCAGCGGAACGGGGACAGATACGCAGTATTTT
CASSGTGTDTQYF
>-|-|TRBV19|TRBJ2-6
TGTGCCAGCGGACAGACCGACTCTGGGGCCAACGTCCTGACTTTC
CASGQTDSGANVLTF
>TRBD1|once|TRBV5-6|TRBJ1-1
TGTGCCAGCAGCTGGTTTGACAGGGGAAACACTGAAGCTTTCTTT
CASSWFDRGNTEAFF
>-|-|TRBV19|TRBJ1-5
TGTGCCAGTAGTATCGGGCGGGGGAGTCAGCCCCAGCATTTT
CASSIGRGSQPQHF
>-|-|TRBV4-1|TRBJ1-5
TGCGCCAGCAGCCAAGATGGGGTAGGCAATCAGCCCCAGCATTTT
CASSQDGVGNQPQHF
>-|once|TRBV6-1|TRBJ2-1
TGTGCCAGCAGAGACAGGACCAATGAGCAGTTCTTC
CASRDRTNEQFF
>TRBD1|few|TRBV6-1|TRBJ2-6
TGTGCCAGCAGTGCTCCGGGACAGGGGGCGATTGGGGCCAACGTCCTGACTTTC
CASSAPGQGAIGANVLTF
>-|-|TRBV27|TRBJ2-2
TGTGCCAGCAGTTCTCATATGGTCTTCGCGCCCGGGGAGCTGTTTTTT
CASSSHMVFAPGELFF
>-|-|TRBV28|TRBJ1-2
TGTGCCAGCAGTTGGCAGGGAGTGGATGGCTACACCTTC
CASSWQGVDGYTF
>-|-|TRBV5-5|TRBJ2-7
TGTGCCAGCAGCTTGGGGCGGACAGAGACCTACGAGCAGTACTTC
CASSLGRTETYEQYF
>-|-|TRBV19|TRBJ1-1
TGTGCCAGTAGCCAAGAGGGGGAAAGAACTGAAGCTTTCTTT
CASSQEGERTEAFF
>-|-|TRBV15|TRBJ2-3
TGTGCCACCAGCAAGTCGTATAGCACAGATACGCAGTATTTT
CATSKSYSTDTQYF
>-|once|TRBV10-3|TRBJ2-2
TGTGCCATCAGTGAGGGGGGCTGGAACACCGGGGAGCTGTTTTTT
CAISEGGWNTGELFF
>-|-|TRBV28|TRBJ1-1
TGTGCCAGCCAGAGTAGGGGAAAGACTGAAGCTTTCTTT
CASQSRGKTEAFF
>TRBD1|-|TRBV25-1|TRBJ1-5
TGTGCCAGCAGTGCTTCCGGACAGGGGAATCAGCCCCAGCATTTT
CASSASGQGNQPQHF
>-|-|TRBV27|TRBJ1-1
TGTGCCAGCAGTTCGACAGGGAACACTGAAGCTTTCTTT
CASSSTGNTEAFF
>-|-|TRBV6-6|TRBJ2-7
TGTGCCAGCAGTTACAGGGTTGAGGAAGCCTACGAGCAGTACTTC
CASSYRVEEAYEQYF
>-|once|TRBV5-1|TRBJ2-3
TGCGCCAGCAGCTTGGGCGCGAGCACAGATACGCAGTATTTT
CASSLGASTDTQYF
>TRBD1|once|TRBV4-3|TRBJ1-1
TGCGCCAGCAGCCAAGAAGGACAGGGGTTTGGCACTGAAGCTTTCTTT
CASSQEGQGFGTEAFF
>TRBD2|few|TRBV7-8|TRBJ2-7
TGTGCCAGCAGCCGCCCGGGAGGGGACGAGCAGTACTTC
CASSRPGGDEQYF
>TRBD1|-|TRBV28|TRBJ2-7
TGTGCCAGCACCTCACCCGGGACAGGGGGAAAGGGCGAGCAGTACTTC
CASTSPGTGGKGEQYF
>-|-|TRBV30|TRBJ2-3
TGTGCCTGGATGAGTGGGAGTGCGAGAGATACGCAGTATTTT
CAWMSGSARDTQYF
>-|-|TRBV2|TRBJ2-3
TGTGCCAGCAGTGAAGAGGGAATAGCGGCTAGCACAGATACGCAGTATTTT
CASSEEGIAASTDTQYF
>TRBD2|-|TRBV7-2|TRBJ2-1
TGTGCCAGCAGCTTGAGCGGGAGGGAAGACAATGAGCAGTTCTTC
CASSLSGREDNEQFF
>-|-|TRBV11-2|TRBJ1-5
TGTGCCAGCAGCTTAGATGGGGTTAATCAGCCCCAGCATTTT
CASSLDGVNQPQHF
>TRBD1|-|TRBV9|TRBJ2-6
TGTGCCAGCAGCTTCCGGGACAGAATAATTTCTGGGGCCAACGTCCTGACTTTC
CASSFRDRIISGANVLTF
>-|-|TRBV21-1|TRBJ1-5
TGTGCCAGCAGCCTAACGGGATCGTGGGATATTGACAATCAGCCCCAGCATTTT
CASSLTGSWDIDNQPQHF
>-|-|TRBV9|TRBJ1-3
TGTGCCAGCAGCCAGACGGGAAACACCATATATTTT
CASSQTGNTIYF
>-|-|TRBV7-2|TRBJ1-1
TGTGCCAGCAGTTCTTTCCCAGGGTTCTACTCCATGAACACTGAAGCTTTCTTT
CASSSFPGFYSMNTEAFF
>-|-|TRBV5-8|TRBJ1-5
TGTGCCAGCAGCTTGGAGGGGCAGGGCAATCAGCCCCAGCATTTT
CASSLEGQGNQPQHF
>-|-|TRBV28|TRBJ2-1
TGTGCCAGCAGTCCCTTAGCGGAGGCCAATGAGCAGTTCTTC
CASSPLAEANEQFF
>-|-|TRBV5-1|TRBJ2-3
TGCGCCAGCAGCCCGGAGCGGAGGCGGGCCACAGATACGCAGTATTTT
CASSPERRRATDTQYF
>TRBD2|-|TRBV4-3|TRBJ2-4
TGCGCCAGCAGCCAGGTGGGCGGGAGGGTAACCGCCAAAAACATTCAGTACTTC
CASSQVGGRVTAKNIQYF
>TRBD1|-|TRBV5-8|TRBJ1-5
TGTGCCAGCAGCTTCGACAGGGGGTACAATCAGCCCCAGCATTTT
CASSFDRGYNQPQHF
>-|-|TRBV11-2|TRBJ2-7
TGTGCCAGCAGCTTGAATGGCTACGAGCAGTACTTC
CASSLNGYEQYF
>TRBD1|-|TRBV10-3|TRBJ1-1
TGTGCCATCAGTGAGCCGCAACAGGGGAAGGTTGAAGCTTTCTTT
CAISEPQQGKVEAFF
>-|-|TRBV10-3|TRBJ2-1
TGTGCCACCCACCGGGGAGTAGGAGAGTACAATGAGCAGTTCTTC
CATHRGVGEYNEQFF
>TRBD2|-|TRBV11-2|TRBJ2-2
TGTGCCAGCAGCTCCACTAGCGGGGGGAACACCGGGGAGCTGTTTTTT
CASSSTSGGNTGELFF
>TRBD1|-|TRBV10-3|TRBJ2-7
TGTGCCATCAGTGAACGACAGGGGGCGATAGACGAGCAGTACTTC
CAISERQGAIDEQYF
>TRBD2|-|TRBV5-1|TRBJ2-5
TGCGCCAGCAGCCCGCGTCCTATAGCGGGAAGCTCAGAGACCCAGTACTTC
CASSPRPIAGSSETQYF
>-|-|TRBV28|TRBJ1-1
TGTGCCAGCAGTTTAAAACGGAACACTGAAGCTTTCTTT
CASSLKRNTEAFF
>TRBD1|-|TRBV2|TRBJ2-7
TGTGCCGACAGGGGCCTCTCCTACGAGCAGTACTTC
CADRGLSYEQYF
>-|-|TRBV6-5|TRBJ1-4
TGTGCCAGCAGTTACTCGATTCCTGCAACTAATGAAAAACTGTTTTTT
CASSYSIPATNEKLFF
>-|-|TRBV19|TRBJ1-4
TGTGCCAGTAGTATATCGGGTCATGAAAAACTGTTTTTT
CASSISGHEKLFF
>-|-|TRBV5-8|TRBJ1-3
TGTGCCAGCAGCGGACAGTCACTTGGGGGAAACACCATATATTTT
CASSGQSLGGNTIYF
>TRBD1|-|TRBV28|TRBJ1-1
TGTGCCAGCAGTTTAAATAGTAGACAGGGCTATGGAGCTTTCTTT
CASSLNSRQGYGAFF
>TRBD1|-|TRBV19|TRBJ2-5
TGTGCCAGTAGTATGGGTCTTGTCGGCAGGGGGTCCCGAGAGACCCAGTACTTC
CASSMGLVGRGSRETQYF
>-|-|TRBV14|TRBJ2-1
TGTGCCAGCAGCCACCAGCGGTACAATGAGCAGTTCTTC
CASSHQRYNEQFF
>-|-|TRBV7-9|TRBJ1-3
TGTGCCAGCAGCTCAAGGTCGGGGGGCGGAAACACCATATATTTT
CASSSRSGGGNTIYF